Listed here are 22 T cell receptor beta chains from one sample, sequenced in a study of molecular identifiers for immune sequencing clone quantification. MiXCR, run by TCRdb on the PCR reads, gives a single entry per CDR3 protein. This repertoire shows about 510,000 distinct CDR3 sequences, about a fifth found once; its top ten account for roughly 0.81%. Sequenced: naive CD8+ T cells from blood, with Jurkat cell RNA spiked in. Indicated subset: FACS-sorted CD8+CD4-CCR7+CD45RA+ naive T cells. The receptors here all came from a human donor in good health. Some libraries in this study had Jurkat cell RNA spiked in.

Remarks on this clonotype: A much larger clone lies a single base off, so this may be a read error. The rearrangement joins TRBV29-1 to TRBJ2-2; D may be TRBD2 (5 bases). Germline V lookup: CDR1 SQVTM, CDR2 ANQGSEA. V dropped 7 bases and J dropped 5 bases, with 20 bases sitting between them. The CDR3 covers 15 residues. CDR3 nucleotides: TGCAGCGCCGCACTAGAGGATGGCCCAACCGGGGAGCTGTTTTTT. Translating it yields CSAALEDGPTGELFF.

There are many counts of this clonotype. The genes are TRBV4-3 and TRBJ1-1; 7 bases agree with TRBD1. Per the germline V gene, CDR1 is LGHNA and CDR2 is YSLEER. Trimming at V came to 0 bases and at J to 11 bases, leaving 12 bases not matched to a gene. This CDR3 has 15 residues. The CDR3 coding sequence is TGCGCCAGCAGCCAAGATCCTTCGACAGGGATGTGGGCTTTCTTT. Protein sequence: CASSQDPSTGMWAFF.

This chain joins TRBV29-1 and TRBJ1-3, with a tentative D call TRBD1 (6 bases). The CDR3 is 13 amino acids. Trimming took off 7 bases at V and 0 bases at J, with 10 bases between the two ends. CDR1 is SQVTM, CDR2 ANQGSEA, per germline. The CDR3: CSAFRGSGNTIYF. The DNA of the CDR3 is TGCAGCGCTTTCAGGGGCTCTGGAAACACCATATATTTT.

The rearrangement uses TRBV20-1 and TRBJ2-2; 7 bases match TRBD2. The V gene end was trimmed by 5 bases and the J gene end by 0 bases; junction bases not matched to a gene: 6. The CDR3 spans 15 residues. Germline V gene lookup returns CDR1 DFQATT and CDR2 SNEGSKA (reference sequence). CDR3 nucleotide sequence: TGCAGTGCTCCAAGCGGGATGGCGAACACCGGGGAGCTGTTTTTT. Amino acid sequence: CSAPSGMANTGELFF.

This clonotype was seen many times. The rearrangement joins TRBV5-1 to TRBJ2-7, with unresolved D. Germline CDR1 and CDR2: SGHRS and YFSETQ. The CDR3 sequence is 13 residues long. Deletions cut 0 bases from V and 4 bases from J, with 8 bases between. Written as DNA, the CDR3 is TGCGCCAGCAGCTTGGCTTTAGCTTACGAGCAGTACTTC. This sequence encodes CASSLALAYEQYF.

As regards this clonotype: A far more abundant clone sits one base away, making this likely a read error. CDR3 sequence (DNA): TGTGCCAGCAGTTTTTTGTCTGGGGCCAACGTCCTGACTTTC. Its translation: CASSFLSGANVLTF. The chain links TRBV27 to TRBJ2-6; no clear D. The CDR3 has 14 residues. Germline-derived CDR1 and CDR2 are MNHEY and SMNVEV (reference sequence). Trimming cost V 3 bases and J 1 base, with 4 bases left between them.

This clonotype was detected many times. The chain is built from TRBV6-5 and TRBJ1-1, with D unclear. V was pared by 0 bases and J by 0 bases, with 14 bases between. The germline CDR1 and CDR2 sequences are MNHEY and SVGAGI. The CDR3 has 17 amino acids. The CDR3 reads CASSYSLTYAMNTEAFF. CDR3 coding DNA: TGTGCCAGCAGTTACTCGCTAACATACGCTATGAACACTGAAGCTTTCTTT.

This clonotype was detected a few times. The chain uses TRBV20-1 and TRBJ2-7; possible D gene TRBD1, 5 bases. The CDR3 extends over 13 amino acids. Per the germline V gene, CDR1 is DFQATT and CDR2 is SNEGSKA (reference sequence). V was pared by 0 bases and J by 4 bases, with 10 bases between. CDR3 region: CSARDRVGYEQYF. The CDR3 DNA is TGCAGTGCTAGAGACAGGGTGGGGTACGAGCAGTACTTC.

This chain's CDR3 is CASSLLNPRGGSDTQYF. CDR3 sequence (DNA): TGTGCCAGCAGTTTATTGAACCCTAGAGGCGGGTCAGATACGCAGTATTTT. V and J are TRBV27 and TRBJ2-3, with TRBD2 as a possible D gene (5 bases). In germline, CDR1 is MNHEY, CDR2 SMNVEV (reference sequence). CDR3 length: 17 amino acids. The V end lost 1 base, the J end lost 4 bases, and 18 bases lay between the germline ends.

This clonotype was counted many times. The chain carries TRBV29-1 and TRBJ2-7; D is tentatively TRBD1 or TRBD2 (5 bases each). The ends were cut back, 0 bases at V and 4 bases at J, with 10 bases in the middle. The CDR3 spans 13 residues. Germline loops: CDR1 SQVTM, CDR2 ANQGSEA. Here the CDR3 reads CSVEDRDVYEQYF. The CDR3 DNA sequence: TGCAGCGTTGAAGACAGGGACGTTTACGAGCAGTACTTC.

The chain couples TRBV13 to TRBJ2-7; D is perhaps TRBD1 (8 bases). This CDR3 region has 16 residues. V lost 4 bases to trimming and J lost 3 bases, with 19 bases between them. CDR1 is PRHDT, CDR2 FYEKMQ, per germline (reference sequence). CDR3 coding DNA: TGTGCCAGCAGCTCCCAGGGGGCGAGCGGGAACTACGAGCAGTACTTC. Its translation: CASSSQGASGNYEQYF.

This clonotype has a single count. The chain recombines TRBV7-3 with TRBJ2-2; D not certain. Trimming pared 5 bases from V and 1 base from J, leaving 8 bases between. Germline V gene data show CDR1 as SGHTA and CDR2 as FQGTGA. The CDR3 covers 14 residues. The CDR3 loop is CASSRAENTGELFF. CDR3 sequence (DNA): TGTGCCAGCAGCCGGGCGGAGAACACCGGGGAGCTGTTTTTT.

This clonotype has ten or more counts. The V and J genes are TRBV29-1 and TRBJ2-1, with D possibly being TRBD2 (6 bases). The CDR3 totals 14 residues. Trimming took 3 bases from V and 2 from J, leaving 11 bases between them. CDR1 and CDR2 from the germline V gene are SQVTM and ANQGSEA. Here the CDR3 DNA reads TGCAGCGTTGAGCCTGGAGGGCCCTACAATGAGCAGTTCTTC. Amino acid sequence: CSVEPGGPYNEQFF.

The rearrangement joins TRBV7-9 to TRBJ2-7, with D perhaps matching TRBD1 or TRBD2 (5 bases each). This CDR3 is 15 amino acids long. Germline lookup yields CDR1 SEHNR and CDR2 FQNEAQ (reference sequence). Trimming pared 4 bases from V and 0 bases from J, leaving 13 bases between. The CDR3 spells CASSSITGRSYEQYF. Written as DNA, the CDR3 is TGTGCCAGCAGCTCCATAACGGGACGCTCCTACGAGCAGTACTTC.

On this clonotype itself: A junction end diverges from the germline sequence, so it may reflect a read error. The J gene is TRBJ1-1, the V gene TRBV4-3, with no clear D. The germline gives CDR1 LGHNA, CDR2 YSLEER. The CDR3 sequence is 14 residues long. In DNA, the CDR3 is TGCGCCAGCAGCCAAGATCGTAGGAACACTGAAGTTTTCTTT. Protein sequence: CASSQDRRNTEVFF.

Points on this clonotype: This likely comes from a read error, as the CDR3 has no conserved phenylalanine or tryptophan at its end. The J gene is TRBJ2-3, the V gene TRBV5-1; D is unclear. This CDR3 is built from 14 residues. Germline-derived CDR1 and CDR2 are SGHRS and YFSETQ. This chain's CDR3 is CASSLKGGTDAQYL. CDR3 DNA: TGCGCCAGCAGCTTGAAGGGTGGCACAGATGCGCAGTATCTT.

This clonotype was recorded at least ten times. The V call is TRBV28, the J call TRBJ2-5, with TRBD2 matching 13 bases. CDR1 and CDR2 (germline): MDHEN, SYDVKM. The CDR3 has 17 amino acids. V trimming: 5 bases; J trimming: 4 bases; junction bases outside the gene matches: 10. CDR3 in DNA: TGTGCCAGCAGTGGCAGGGAGGGACTAGCGGGGCCAGAGACCCAGTACTTC. Encoded protein: CASSGREGLAGPETQYF. The entire variable domain, with the rest obtained from reference TRBV28 and TRBJ2-5, is as follows: DVKVTQSSRYLVKRTGEKVFLECVQDMDHENMFWYRQDPGLGLRLIYFSYDVKMKEKGDIPEGYSVSREKKERFSLILESASTNQTSMYLCASSGREGLAGPETQYFGPGTRLLVL.

In its sample, this clonotype was seen many times. The rearrangement links TRBV5-4 to TRBJ2-3, with D perhaps TRBD2 (6 bases). This CDR3 is 15 amino acids long. Trimming pared 4 bases from V and 8 bases from J, leaving 20 bases between. The germline V gene has CDR1 SGHNT and CDR2 YYREEE (reference sequence). The CDR3 reads CASSPNPDYQVTQYF. The CDR3 coding sequence is TGTGCCAGCAGCCCTAACCCGGACTATCAGGTTACGCAGTATTTT.

Ten or more counts support this clonotype. The chain's CDR3 is CASSQAGSSASGLQETQYF. The CDR3 DNA reads TGCGCCAGCAGCCAAGCGGGCAGTAGCGCTAGCGGCCTACAAGAGACCCAGTACTTC. J is TRBJ2-5 and V is TRBV4-3; 7 nucleotides align to TRBD2. The CDR3 is 19 residues long. V gave up 1 base and J gave up 2 bases; unmatched junction bases: 16. Germline V CDR1 and CDR2: LGHNA, YSLEER.

This clonotype was recorded many times. The chain combines TRBV20-1 with TRBJ2-3; the match to TRBD2 covers 9 bases. Germline V gene sequence: CDR1 DFQATT, CDR2 SNEGSKA (reference sequence). Trimming cost V 8 bases and J 7 bases; bases outside gene matches: 16. This CDR3 spans 15 amino acids. The CDR3 sequence is CSTARVREGQNTQYF. The CDR3 region has the DNA TGCAGTACAGCTAGGGTGCGGGAGGGCCAAAATACGCAGTATTTT.

The chain employs TRBV5-4 and TRBJ2-7; D is unclear. Germline loops: CDR1 SGHNT, CDR2 YYREEE (reference sequence). The germline V and J ends were trimmed by 4 bases and 4 bases, with 6 bases remaining between them. The CDR3 runs to 11 residues. The CDR3 coding sequence is TGTGCCAGCAGCGGGCAATACGAGCAGTACTTC. Translation gives CASSGQYEQYF.

This clonotype was picked up many times. The rearrangement links TRBV25-1 to TRBJ2-3, with 8 bases that match TRBD2. The CDR3 runs 15 residues. V shed 6 bases, J shed 2 bases, and the junction held 7 bases outside the gene matches. The germline V gene has CDR1 MGHDK and CDR2 SYGVNS. CDR3 in DNA: TGTGCCAGCAGCGGGGGGGGCGCTCCCACAGATACGCAGTATTTT. It is translated as CASSGGGAPTDTQYF.